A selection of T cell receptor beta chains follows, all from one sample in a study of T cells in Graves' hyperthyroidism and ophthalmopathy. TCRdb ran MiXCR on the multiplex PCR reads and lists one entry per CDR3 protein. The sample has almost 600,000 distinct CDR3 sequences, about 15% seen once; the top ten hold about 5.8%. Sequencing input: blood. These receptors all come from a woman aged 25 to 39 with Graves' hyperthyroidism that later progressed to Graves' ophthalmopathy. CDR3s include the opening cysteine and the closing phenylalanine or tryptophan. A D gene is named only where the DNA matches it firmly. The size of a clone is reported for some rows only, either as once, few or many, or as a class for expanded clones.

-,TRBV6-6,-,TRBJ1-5,CASSYSIGYRNQPQHF,TGTGCCAGCAGTTACTCGATAGGTTATCGGAATCAGCCCCAGCATTTT
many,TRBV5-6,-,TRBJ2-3,CASSLERTDTQYF,TGTGCCAGCAGCTTGGAGCGCACAGATACGCAGTATTTT
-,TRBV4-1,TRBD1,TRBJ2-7,CASRHPTGGSYEHYF,TGCGCCAGCAGACACCCGACAGGGGGCTCCTACGAGCACTACTTC
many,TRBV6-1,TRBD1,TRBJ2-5,CASSEGTGQGTETQYF,TGTGCCAGCAGTGAAGGAACGGGACAGGGAACAGAGACCCAGTACTTC
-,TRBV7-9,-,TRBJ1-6,CASSTGNPSSYNSPLHF,TGTGCCAGCAGCACCGGGAATCCGAGCTCCTATAATTCACCCCTCCACTTT
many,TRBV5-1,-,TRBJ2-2,CASSLADYTGELFF,TGCGCCAGCAGCTTGGCGGACTACACCGGGGAGCTGTTTTTT
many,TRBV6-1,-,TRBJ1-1,CASSSPRAGDSTEAFF,TGTGCCAGCAGTTCCCCACGGGCGGGAGATTCCACTGAAGCTTTCTTT
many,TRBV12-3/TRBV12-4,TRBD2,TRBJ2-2,CASSFRLAGRNTGELFF,TGTGCCAGCAGTTTCCGACTAGCGGGAAGGAACACCGGGGAGCTGTTTTTT
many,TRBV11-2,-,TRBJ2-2,CASPRRTNTGELFF,TGTGCCAGCCCCAGACGGACGAACACCGGGGAGCTGTTTTTT
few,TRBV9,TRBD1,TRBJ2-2,CASSVHGTGLGNTGELFF,TGTGCCAGCAGCGTGCACGGGACAGGGCTGGGGAACACCGGGGAGCTGTTTTTT
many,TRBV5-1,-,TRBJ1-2,CASSFTGDTNYGYTF,TGCGCCAGCAGCTTTACAGGAGACACTAACTATGGCTACACCTTC
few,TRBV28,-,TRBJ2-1,CASSPHSGLNNEQFF,TGTGCCAGTTCCCCTCACAGCGGTCTTAACAATGAGCAGTTCTTC
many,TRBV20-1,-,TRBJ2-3,CSARDLDYLKDTQYF,TGCAGTGCTAGAGATCTTGACTACCTGAAAGATACGCAGTATTTT
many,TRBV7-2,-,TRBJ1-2,CASSHSQGAGYTF,TGTGCCAGCAGCCATTCCCAGGGAGCTGGATACACCTTC
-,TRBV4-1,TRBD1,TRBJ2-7,CASSQGTGHSYEQYF,TGCGCCAGCAGCCAAGGGACAGGGCATTCCTACGAGCAGTACTTC
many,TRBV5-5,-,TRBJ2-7,CASSLQSPMRVEQYF,TGTGCCAGCAGCTTGCAAAGCCCTATGCGGGTGGAGCAGTACTTC
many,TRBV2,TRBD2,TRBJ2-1,CASGSGSDLNEQFF,TGTGCCAGCGGGAGCGGGAGTGACCTCAATGAGCAGTTCTTC
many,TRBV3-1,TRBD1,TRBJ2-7,CASSHRTGELSYEQYF,TGTGCCAGCAGCCATCGGACAGGGGAACTCTCCTACGAGCAGTACTTC
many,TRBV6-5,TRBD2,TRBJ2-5,CASSYAKLAGEETQYF,TGTGCCAGCAGTTACGCGAAACTAGCGGGAGAGGAGACCCAGTACTTC
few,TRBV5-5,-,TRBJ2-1,CASSLEGSGEQFF,TGTGCCAGCAGCTTGGAGGGCAGCGGTGAGCAGTTCTTC
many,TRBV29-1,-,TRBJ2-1,CSDGGLAEYNEQFF,TGCAGCGACGGGGGGCTAGCGGAGTACAATGAGCAGTTCTTC
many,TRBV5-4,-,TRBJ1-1,CASSLWQGNTEASF,TGTGCCAGCAGCTTGTGGCAGGGGAACACTGAAGCTTCCTTT
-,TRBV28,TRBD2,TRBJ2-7,CASIPSASGYYEQYF,TGTGCCAGCATCCCTTCGGCTAGCGGTTACTACGAGCAGTACTTC
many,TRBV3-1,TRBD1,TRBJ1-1,CASSLPGTANTEAFF,TGTGCCAGCAGCCTTCCTGGGACAGCGAACACTGAAGCTTTCTTT
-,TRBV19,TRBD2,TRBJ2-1,CASSIRPKLAGSSNEQFF,TGTGCCAGTAGTATTCGCCCCAAACTAGCGGGGAGTAGCAATGAGCAGTTCTTC
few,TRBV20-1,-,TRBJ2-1,CSARDYQGSYNEQFF,TGCAGTGCTAGAGATTACCAGGGGAGCTACAATGAGCAGTTCTTC
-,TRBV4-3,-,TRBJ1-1,CASSQAPVMNTEAFF,TGCGCCAGCAGCCAAGCCCCCGTTATGAACACTGAAGCTTTCTTT
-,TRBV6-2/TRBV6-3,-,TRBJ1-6,CASSLGVGPGDNSPLHF,TGTGCCAGCAGCCTGGGGGTGGGACCGGGAGATAATTCACCCCTCCACTTT
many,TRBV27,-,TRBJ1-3,CASSLLAGSEVGYF,TGTGCCAGCAGTTTACTGGCAGGGTCGGAGGTAGGGTATTTT
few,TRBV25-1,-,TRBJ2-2,CASSEYGFSGELFF,TGTGCCAGCAGTGAATATGGGTTCTCCGGGGAGCTGTTTTTT
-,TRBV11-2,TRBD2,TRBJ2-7,CASSFGGGDTSYEQYF,TGTGCCAGCAGCTTCGGCGGGGGGGACACATCCTACGAGCAGTACTTC
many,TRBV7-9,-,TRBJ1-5,CASSAMTGDSNQPQHF,TGTGCCAGCAGCGCGATGACTGGAGATAGCAATCAGCCCCAGCATTTT
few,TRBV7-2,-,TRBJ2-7,CASSLGVGSLYEQYF,TGTGCCAGCAGCTTAGGGGTGGGCAGCCTCTACGAGCAGTACTTC
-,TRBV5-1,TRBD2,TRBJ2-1,CASRHGRASYNEQFF,TGCGCCAGCAGACACGGGAGGGCCTCCTACAATGAGCAGTTCTTC
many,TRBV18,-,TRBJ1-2,CASSFDRPPGYGYTF,TGTGCCAGCTCGTTCGACAGACCCCCTGGCTATGGCTACACCTTC
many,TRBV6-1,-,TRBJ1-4,CASSEATGAREKLFF,TGTGCCAGCAGTGAAGCGACAGGAGCAAGGGAAAAACTGTTTTTT
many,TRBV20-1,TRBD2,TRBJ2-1,CSARLAGTYNEQFF,TGCAGTGCTAGATTAGCGGGAACCTACAATGAGCAGTTCTTC
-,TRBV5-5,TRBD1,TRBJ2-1,CASSLNQGARGEQFF,TGTGCCAGCAGCTTAAATCAGGGGGCGCGTGGTGAGCAGTTCTTC
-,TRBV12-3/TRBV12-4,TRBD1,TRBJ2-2,CASSLGQGVIGELFF,TGTGCCAGCAGTTTAGGACAGGGGGTAATCGGGGAGCTGTTTTTT
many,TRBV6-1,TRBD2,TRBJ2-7,CASSSRTSGKVEQYF,TGTGCCAGCAGTTCCCGGACTAGCGGGAAGGTCGAGCAGTACTTC
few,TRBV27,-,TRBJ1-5,CASSLVGALLSNQPQHF,TGTGCCAGCAGTTTAGTGGGGGCCCTTTTGAGCAATCAGCCCCAGCATTTT
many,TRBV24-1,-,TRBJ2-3,CATSDSSTDTQYF,TGTGCCACCAGTGATTCTAGCACAGATACGCAGTATTTT
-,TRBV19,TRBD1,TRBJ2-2,CASSIDPRTGYGGELFF,TGTGCCAGTAGTATAGACCCGAGGACAGGGTACGGCGGGGAGCTGTTTTTT
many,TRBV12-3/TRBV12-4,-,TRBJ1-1,CASSLTEGTEAFF,TGTGCCAGCAGTTTGACTGAGGGCACTGAAGCTTTCTTT
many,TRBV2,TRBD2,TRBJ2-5,CASRRTSGRAVETQYF,TGTGCCAGCAGGAGGACTAGCGGGAGGGCCGTAGAGACCCAGTACTTC
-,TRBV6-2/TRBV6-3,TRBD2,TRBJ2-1,CASSTTSGSRNEQFF,TGTGCCAGCAGTACAACTAGCGGGAGTAGAAATGAGCAGTTCTTC
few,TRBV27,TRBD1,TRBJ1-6,CASSPRQGPAESPLHF,TGTGCCAGCAGTCCCAGACAGGGGCCGGCGGAATCACCCCTCCACTTT
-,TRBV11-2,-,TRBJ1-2,CASSPGPRGYTF,TGTGCCAGCAGCCCCGGGCCCCGGGGCTACACCTTC
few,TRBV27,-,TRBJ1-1,CASYGRLYTEAFF,TGTGCCAGCTATGGACGGTTGTACACTGAAGCTTTCTTT
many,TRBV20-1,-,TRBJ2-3,CSGRRDSTDTQYF,TGCAGTGGGCGGAGGGATAGCACAGATACGCAGTATTTT